These 26 T cell receptor beta chains were sequenced from one sample in a study of blood T cells in healthy people across ages. PCR was performed a second time for about 7 to 12 cycles using a sample-barcoded 5' primer and a J-beta primer mix. TCRdb reprocessed the 5' RACE reads via MiXCR and lists one record per CDR3 protein. This table holds some 1,000,000 distinct CDR3 sequences, around 25% found once. This sample was shared with a second study, whose subject was T cells of mothers and their children.

Input material: blood. The source is a girl aged 2-10 years in good health.

The sample holds many counts of this clonotype. This chain connects TRBV28 to TRBJ2-7, with a possible D match to TRBD1 (6 bases). This CDR3 region has 14 residues. Trimming took off 4 bases at V and 5 bases at J, with 15 bases between the two ends. Germline V gene lookup returns CDR1 MDHEN and CDR2 SYDVKM. The CDR3 nucleotides read TGTGCCAGCAGTTCCCAGGGGACCTCGGACGAGCAGTACTTC. Its translation is CASSSQGTSDEQYF.

The rearrangement links TRBV12-3 or TRBV12-4 to TRBJ1-1, with D possibly TRBD1 on 6 matching bases. The CDR3 has 14 residues. The V gene lost 2 bases and the J gene lost 3 bases, with 10 bases spanning the gap. The CDR3 here is CASSLQGIYTEAFF. The CDR3 nucleotides are TGTGCCAGCAGTTTACAGGGGATTTACACTGAAGCTTTCTTT.

In its sample, this clonotype was seen many times. The genes are TRBV6-5 and TRBJ2-2; maybe TRBD1 (5 bases). Germline V gene data show CDR1 as MNHEY and CDR2 as SVGAGI. Trimming took 4 bases from V and 1 from J, leaving 13 bases between them. The CDR3 totals 16 residues. The CDR3 is CASSFWAGMNTGELFF. Here the CDR3 DNA reads TGTGCCAGCAGTTTCTGGGCAGGGATGAACACCGGGGAGCTGTTTTTT.

The chain uses TRBV25-1 and TRBJ2-7, with a weak D call TRBD2 (5 bases). The ends were cut back, 3 bases at V and 4 bases at J, with 7 bases in the middle. The CDR3 runs 12 residues. Germline CDR1 MGHDK, CDR2 SYGVNS. CDR3 residues: CASSDWEYEQYF. As DNA, the CDR3 is TGTGCCAGCAGTGACTGGGAGTACGAGCAGTACTTC.

V and J are TRBV29-1 and TRBJ1-2; D is unclear. The CDR3 runs 11 residues. The V gene lost 4 bases and the J gene lost 8 bases, with 11 bases spanning the gap. Germline CDR1 reads SQVTM; CDR2 reads ANQGSEA. The CDR3, as DNA: TGCAGCGTTGTCGAGGGTAAAGGCTACACCTTC. It specifies CSVVEGKGYTF. Complete variable domain (other parts from reference TRBV29-1 and TRBJ1-2): SAVISQKPSRDICQRGTSLTIQCQVDSQVTMMFWYRQQPGQSLTLIATANQGSEATYESGFVIDKFPISRPNLTFSTLTVSNMSPEDSSIYLCSVVEGKGYTFGSGTRLTVV.

The chain uses TRBV7-9 and TRBJ1-2; D gene unclear. The ends were cut back, 3 bases at V and 6 bases at J, with 8 bases in the middle. Germline assignment: CDR1 SEHNR and CDR2 FQNEAQ (reference sequence). The CDR3 is made up of 12 amino acids. In nucleotides, the CDR3 is TGTGCCAGCAGCTTCGGACCGGATGGCTACACCTTC. It encodes CASSFGPDGYTF.

A few counts support this clonotype. The CDR3 sequence: CASSQGYSAYEQYF. CDR3 bases: TGCGCCAGCAGCCAAGGCTACTCAGCCTACGAGCAGTACTTC. The chain links TRBV4-1 to TRBJ2-7, with D unresolved. Trimming took off 1 base at V and 2 bases at J, with 9 bases between the two ends. The CDR3 runs 14 residues. Per germline, CDR1 MGHRA and CDR2 YSYEKL.

This clonotype has just a few counts. The chain is built from TRBV4-3 and TRBJ2-4, with TRBD1 matching 7 bases. Germline V CDR1 and CDR2: LGHNA, YSLEER. V was pared by 3 bases and J by 1 base, with 21 bases of the junction left unmatched. This CDR3 contains 21 residues. Here the CDR3 reads CASSHPFDRDQAPLAKNIQYF. In nucleotides, the CDR3 is TGCGCCAGCAGCCACCCTTTCGACAGGGACCAAGCTCCCCTGGCCAAAAACATTCAGTACTTC.

This clonotype was recorded a few times. This rearrangement joins TRBV28 to TRBJ2-7; D possibly uses TRBD1 or TRBD2 (6 bases each). Deletions cut 6 bases from V and 0 bases from J, with 15 bases between. Germline CDR1 and CDR2: MDHEN and SYDVKM. The CDR3 sequence is 15 residues long. CDR3 nucleotide sequence: TGTGCCAGCAGAGCCAAGGGGGGCCTCTCCTACGAGCAGTACTTC. The encoded protein is CASRAKGGLSYEQYF.

The J gene is TRBJ2-5, the V gene TRBV20-1; the D gene is possibly TRBD1 (6 bases). Trimming pared 4 bases from V and 0 bases from J, leaving 15 bases between. Germline values: CDR1 DFQATT, CDR2 SNEGSKA (reference sequence). The CDR3 is 15 amino acids. For the CDR3, the DNA is TGCAGTGCTAAACCCGGACAGACCAACCAAGAGACCCAGTACTTC. It encodes CSAKPGQTNQETQYF.

This sequence joins TRBV21-1 and TRBJ2-3; TRBD1 is the table's D call, not checked against the DNA. TRBV21-1 is flagged as a pseudogene. This CDR3 is 17 amino acids long. The CDR3: CASSKERTGRSTDTQYF. Here the CDR3 DNA reads TGTGCCAGCAGCAAAGAGAGGACAGGGAGAAGCACAGATACGCAGTATTTT.

The J gene is TRBJ2-5, the V gene TRBV20-1; 11 positions agree with TRBD2. V shed 6 bases and J 4 bases; nucleotides not matched to a gene: 16. Per germline, CDR1 DFQATT and CDR2 SNEGSKA (reference sequence). The CDR3 covers 17 residues. CDR3 protein: CSATLAGASFKRETQYF. The CDR3 DNA is TGCAGTGCCACACTAGCGGGAGCGTCATTCAAGAGAGAGACCCAGTACTTC.

This chain joins TRBV28 and TRBJ2-7, with TRBD1 matching 11 bases. Looked up from germline, CDR1 is MDHEN and CDR2 is SYDVKM. The CDR3 totals 18 residues. V lost 3 bases, J lost 2 bases, and 12 bases stayed unmatched. Here the CDR3 DNA reads TGTGCCAGCAGTTTGCCGAATAAGCCGGGACAGGGGGCCTACGAGCAGTACTTC. It codes for CASSLPNKPGQGAYEQYF.

V usage is TRBV12-3 or TRBV12-4 and J usage is TRBJ1-3; D is ambiguous. This CDR3 comprises 15 residues. Trimming removed 0 bases from V and 2 bases from J, with 8 bases in between. The CDR3 region has the DNA TGTGCCAGCAGTTTAGCGAAATGGCCTGGAAACACCATATATTTT. Encoded protein: CASSLAKWPGNTIYF.

The genes are TRBV29-1 and TRBJ2-7; D gene ambiguous. The CDR3 has 12 amino acids. The germline V gene encodes CDR1 SQVTM and CDR2 ANQGSEA. Trimming left V 7 bases short and J 0 bases short, with 10 bases between. The CDR3 loop reads CSAVGSSYEQYF. The CDR3 nucleotides are TGCAGCGCCGTGGGCAGCTCCTACGAGCAGTACTTC.

This rearrangement joins TRBV7-2 to TRBJ1-6; TRBD1 is a possible D gene (5 bases). The V end was cut by 5 bases, the J end by 5 bases, with 19 bases between. CDR3 length: 17 residues. Germline V gives CDR1 SGHTA, CDR2 FQGNSA. The CDR3 region has the DNA TGTGCCAGCAGCCATGAGGCGGCGACAGCTCATAATTCACCCCTCCACTTT. Protein: CASSHEAATAHNSPLHF.

The table lists this clonotype with many counts. The genes are TRBV6-5 and TRBJ2-5, with 9 bases aligning to TRBD1. The CDR3 spans 16 residues. CDR1 is MNHEY, CDR2 SVGAGI, per germline. After removal of 2 bases from V and 2 bases from J, the junction contained 6 bases not matched to a gene. The CDR3 region is CASSYLTDRGQETQYF. The CDR3 DNA is TGTGCCAGCAGTTACCTCACGGACAGGGGACAAGAGACCCAGTACTTC.

The rearrangement links TRBV6-5 to TRBJ1-2; unclear D gene. Trimming cost V 8 bases and J 2 bases, with 12 bases left between them. The CDR3 runs 13 residues. CDR1 and CDR2 (germline): MNHEY, SVGAGI. CDR3 DNA sequence: TGTGCCAGCCAGCGTCGGGAGAACTATGGCTACACCTTC. It specifies CASQRRENYGYTF.

The chain combines TRBV10-3 with TRBJ2-1; D assignment may be TRBD1 or TRBD2 (5 bases each). This CDR3 has 14 amino acids. V was trimmed by 6 bases and J by 10 bases, leaving 19 bases between them. Germline values: CDR1 ENHRY, CDR2 SYGVKD. The CDR3 nucleotides are TGTGCCATCAGCCCCGGGACCCGGTTTGGAGAGCAGTTCTTC. It encodes CAISPGTRFGEQFF.

The chain combines TRBV4-2 with TRBJ1-1; D is unclear. Trimming took 1 base from V and 1 from J, leaving 10 bases between them. Germline values: CDR1 LGHNA, CDR2 YNFKEQ. This CDR3 spans 15 amino acids. CDR3: CASSQGRLPNTEAFF. The CDR3 DNA reads TGTGCCAGCAGCCAAGGTCGACTTCCGAACACTGAAGCTTTCTTT.

In the case of this clonotype: The conserved phenylalanine or tryptophan normally closing the CDR3 is absent here, so this likely arose from a read error. This chain connects TRBV2 to TRBJ2-5; D may be TRBD2 (6 bases). Looked up from germline, CDR1 is SNHLY and CDR2 is FYNNEI. The CDR3 is 12 amino acids. Trimming cost V 6 bases and J 5 bases, with 10 bases left between them. This CDR3 reads CASRGGEETQYL. Here the CDR3 DNA reads TGTGCCAGCAGGGGGGGAGAGGAGACCCAGTACCTC.

The sample holds a few counts of this clonotype. V is TRBV6-5 and J is TRBJ1-2; a possible D gene is TRBD1 (6 bases). The CDR3 contains 13 residues. V dropped 2 bases and J dropped 4 bases, with 8 bases sitting between them. The germline gives CDR1 MNHEY, CDR2 SVGAGI. This CDR3 is CASSYEGGYGYTF. The CDR3 DNA sequence: TGTGCCAGCAGTTACGAGGGGGGCTATGGCTACACCTTC.

The genes are TRBV6-6 and TRBJ1-2; D not certain. The CDR3 contains 13 residues. Deletions cut 7 bases from V and 0 bases from J, with 9 bases between. The germline V gene encodes CDR1 MNHNY and CDR2 SVGAGI (reference sequence). CDR3 bases: TGTGCCAGCACGGGCAGTACTAACTATGGCTACACCTTC. The encoded protein is CASTGSTNYGYTF.

The V call is TRBV6-1, the J call TRBJ1-2; D perhaps matches TRBD1 (6 bases). The CDR3 is 15 amino acids. Per the germline V gene, CDR1 is MNHNS and CDR2 is SASEGT. V lost 6 bases, J lost 2 bases, and 16 bases lay in between. CDR3 DNA: TGTGCCAGCAGGGACAGCCCTTTCTCCAACTATGGCTACACCTTC. Translating gives CASRDSPFSNYGYTF.

A note on this clonotype: A read error is possible here, since a much larger clone lies one base away. The chain carries TRBV3-1 and TRBJ1-6, with D tentatively TRBD1 (5 bases). Germline V gene data show CDR1 as LGHDT and CDR2 as YNNKEL (reference sequence). The CDR3 extends over 16 amino acids. The CDR3 bases are TGTGCCAGCAGCCAAGTGTCGGCAGGGACCAATTCACTCCTCCACTTT. It specifies CASSQVSAGTNSLLHF. The whole variable domain, remainder taken from reference TRBV3-1 and TRBJ1-6, is DTAVSQTPKYLVTQMGNDKSIKCEQNLGHDTMYWYKQDSKKFLKIMFSYNNKELIINETVPNRFSPKSPDKAHLNLHINSLELGDSAVYFCASSQVSAGTNSLLHFGNGTRLTVT.

This clonotype has ten or more counts. The gene calls are TRBV20-1 and TRBJ1-5; D gene ambiguous. This CDR3 spans 14 amino acids. Per germline, CDR1 DFQATT and CDR2 SNEGSKA (reference sequence). The V gene lost 7 bases and the J gene lost 6 bases, with 19 bases spanning the gap. The CDR3 sequence is CSVPLSPGGQPQHF. The CDR3 nucleotides are TGCAGTGTCCCCTTAAGCCCCGGCGGTCAGCCCCAGCATTTT.